The 26 T cell receptor beta chains below all came from one sample that was sequenced in a study of blood T cell repertoires in COVID-19. Only in-frame clones appear in the TCRdb table, and some are missing; sequencing was by immunoSEQ multiplex PCR. This table holds roughly 290,000 clones, around four fifths found once. The sample was peripheral blood. The receptors shown here come from a woman between 50 and 59 years old with active or convalescent COVID-19.

V is TRBV7-9 and J is TRBJ2-3; 10 nucleotides match TRBD2. This CDR3 has 17 residues. Germline CDR1 is SEHNR and CDR2 is FQNEAQ (reference sequence). V was pared by 5 bases and J by 6 bases, with 14 bases of the junction left unmatched. CDR3 residues: CASSHLRLAGVVDTQYF. The CDR3 DNA sequence: TGTGCCAGCAGCCATCTTAGGCTAGCGGGAGTGGTCGATACGCAGTATTTT.

The CDR3 here is CASTRSGSSTDTQYF. In DNA form, the CDR3 reads TGCGCCAGCACTAGGAGCGGGAGTTCCACAGATACGCAGTATTTT. The J gene is TRBJ2-3, the V gene TRBV5-1; 8 positions agree with TRBD2. Germline CDR1 and CDR2: SGHRS and YFSETQ. V lost 6 bases to trimming and J lost 2 bases; unmatched junction nucleotides: 8. CDR3 size: 15 residues.

V and J are TRBV5-5 and TRBJ1-2; TRBD1 is a possible D gene (6 bases). This CDR3 has 14 amino acids. Germline CDR1 SGHKS, CDR2 YYEKEE (reference sequence). Trimming took 2 bases from V and 7 from J, leaving 15 bases between them. The CDR3 protein is CASSLAGDRSGYTF. In DNA, the CDR3 is TGTGCCAGCAGCTTAGCAGGGGATCGTTCTGGCTACACCTTC.

This clone was observed a few times. The chain uses TRBV5-5 and TRBJ2-1; 9 nucleotides line up with TRBD1. The J segment lost 3 bases and the V segment lost 4 bases, leaving 5 bases of the junction unmatched. The germline V gene encodes CDR1 SGHKS and CDR2 YYEKEE (reference sequence). The CDR3 length is 15 residues. This CDR3 reads CASSLGTGNYNEQFF. DNA of the CDR3: TGTGCCAGCAGCCTGGGGACAGGGAACTACAATGAGCAGTTCTTC.

J is TRBJ2-2 and V is TRBV2; TRBD1 matches at 8 bases. Germline values: CDR1 SNHLY, CDR2 FYNNEI. CDR3 size: 15 residues. The V gene end was trimmed by 4 bases and the J gene end by 4 bases; junction bases not matched to a gene: 5. Here the CDR3 reads CASSGDRPVTGELFF. The CDR3 DNA sequence: TGTGCCAGCAGTGGGGACAGGCCGGTCACCGGGGAGCTGTTTTTT.

The rearrangement joins TRBV6-1 to TRBJ1-1, with 9 bases that match TRBD1. This CDR3 has 17 residues. Unmatched junction bases numbered 9, after V lost 3 bases and J lost 1 base. In germline, CDR1 is MNHNS, CDR2 SASEGT. This CDR3 is CASSEGSGQGRNTEAFF. CDR3 DNA: TGTGCCAGCAGTGAGGGTTCGGGACAGGGTAGGAACACTGAAGCTTTCTTT.

The CDR3 sequence is CASSFETAGEQYF. The CDR3, as DNA: TGTGCCAGCAGTTTCGAGACCGCAGGCGAGCAGTACTTC. The J gene is TRBJ2-7, the V gene TRBV28; D gene uncertain. The V gene lost 3 bases and the J gene lost 6 bases, with 12 bases spanning the gap. The CDR3 extends over 13 amino acids. Germline CDR1 and CDR2: MDHEN and SYDVKM. Full variable domain (outside the CDR3, taken from reference TRBV28 and TRBJ2-7): DVKVTQSSRYLVKRTGEKVFLECVQDMDHENMFWYRQDPGLGLRLIYFSYDVKMKEKGDIPEGYSVSREKKERFSLILESASTNQTSMYLCASSFETAGEQYFGPGTRLTVT.

The chain recombines TRBV9 with TRBJ2-3; 8 nucleotides align to TRBD2. J was trimmed by 9 bases and V by 0 bases; bases with no gene match: 3. The germline CDR1 and CDR2 sequences are SGDLS and YYNGEE. The CDR3 consists of 13 residues. CDR3 region: CASSVEPGGTQYF. In nucleotides, the CDR3 is TGTGCCAGCAGCGTAGAACCGGGAGGGACGCAGTATTTT.

The genes are TRBV7-9 and TRBJ2-2, with D possibly being TRBD1 (5 bases). CDR3 length: 15 residues. Trimming left V 5 bases short and J 7 bases short, with 17 bases between. Per the germline V gene, CDR1 is SEHNR and CDR2 is FQNEAQ (reference sequence). The DNA for the CDR3 is TGTGCCAGCAGCCGTAGCCAGGGCCCGGGCGGGGAGCTGTTTTTT. Translated, it gives CASSRSQGPGGELFF. The variable domain in full, with the rest retrieved from reference TRBV7-9 and TRBJ2-2, is DTGVSQNPRHKITKRGQNVTFRCDPISEHNRLYWYRQTLGQGPEFLTYFQNEAQLEKSRLLSDRFSAERPKGSFSTLEIQRTEQGDSAMYLCASSRSQGPGGELFFGEGSRLTVL.

Comments on this clone: Other DNA sequences in the same sample also yield this CDR3. The chain links TRBV18 to TRBJ1-2; 7 bases align to TRBD1. V lost 6 bases and J lost 4; bases outside the gene matches: 5. CDR1 and CDR2 from the germline V gene are KGHSH and LQKENI. The CDR3 has 13 residues. The CDR3, as DNA: TGTGCCAGCTCGCCCGACAGGGCCTATGGCTACACCTTC. Its translation: CASSPDRAYGYTF.

The chain combines TRBV5-1 with TRBJ2-7, with 12 positions matching TRBD2. Germline V CDR1 and CDR2: SGHRS, YFSETQ. V lost 4 bases, J lost 5 bases, and 10 bases stayed unmatched. CDR3 length equals 16 residues. The DNA for the CDR3 is TGCGCCAGCAGCCCTAGCGGGAGGGCCGCTATCGACGAGCAGTACTTC. It codes for CASSPSGRAAIDEQYF.

V usage is TRBV11-2 and J usage is TRBJ2-1; 8 bases line up with TRBD1. The germline gives CDR1 SGHAT, CDR2 FQNNGV. The CDR3 runs 14 residues. The trim removed 5 bases at V and 9 bases at J, leaving 9 bases unmatched. In DNA form, the CDR3 reads TGTGCCAGCAGCACCCCACCGGACAGGGCTGAGCAGTTCTTC. It is translated as CASSTPPDRAEQFF.

This sequence joins TRBV6-5 and TRBJ1-5; 8 bases are a match to TRBD1. The germline gives CDR1 MNHEY, CDR2 SVGAGI. The CDR3 has 13 amino acids. Trimming took 6 bases from V and 5 from J; bases not matched to a gene: 3. This CDR3 is CASRGGQDQPQHF. In nucleotides, the CDR3 is TGTGCCAGCAGGGGGGGACAGGATCAGCCCCAGCATTTT.

V gene TRBV6-2 or TRBV6-3 combines with J gene TRBJ2-1, with 8 bases that match TRBD2. The CDR3 covers 16 residues. Trimming removed 2 bases from V and 10 bases from J; junction bases left unmatched: 13. Germline assignment: CDR1 MNHEY and CDR2 SVGEGT. As DNA, the CDR3 is TGTGCCAGCAGTTACATAGCGGGATACAGCAAATACGAGCAGTTCTTC. Protein sequence: CASSYIAGYSKYEQFF.

The chain combines TRBV5-4 with TRBJ1-1; 8 bases match TRBD1. This CDR3 spans 15 amino acids. Trimming cost V 5 bases and J 4 bases; bases outside gene matches: 10. Germline V CDR1 and CDR2: SGHNT, YYREEE (reference sequence). CDR3 coding DNA: TGTGCCAGCAGACCACCGGACAGGGCCGGCACTGAAGCTTTCTTT. Amino acids: CASRPPDRAGTEAFF.

The chain recombines TRBV7-2 with TRBJ2-3; D is unresolved. Trimming took off 1 base at V and 2 bases at J, with 7 bases between the two ends. There are 14 residues in the CDR3. From germline, CDR1 is SGHTA and CDR2 FQGNSA. CDR3 sequence (DNA): TGTGCCAGCAGCTTAGGGCAGTCCACAGATACGCAGTATTTT. It yields the protein CASSLGQSTDTQYF.

The chain carries TRBV5-4 and TRBJ1-4; TRBD1 aligns across 8 bases. The ends lost 4 bases at V and 7 bases at J; junction bases unmatched: 6. The CDR3 loop spans 14 amino acids. CDR1 and CDR2 from the germline V gene are SGHNT and YYREEE (reference sequence). The CDR3 region is CASSRQGAGEKLFF. CDR3 DNA sequence: TGTGCCAGCAGCCGGCAGGGGGCCGGTGAAAAACTGTTTTTT.

V gene TRBV19 combines with J gene TRBJ2-3, with 11 nucleotides matching TRBD2. The CDR3 is 16 residues long. The trim removed 5 bases at V and 1 base at J, leaving 5 bases unmatched. Germline loops: CDR1 LNHDA, CDR2 SQIVND (reference sequence). The CDR3 DNA is TGTGCCAGTAGTCCGCTAGCGGGAGGCCGCACAGATACGCAGTATTTT. This gives the protein CASSPLAGGRTDTQYF.

With respect to this clone: Germline is not matched at one junction end, which may reflect a read error. The rearrangement links TRBV5-5 to TRBJ2-1; 11 bases match TRBD2. The CDR3 length is 18 residues. CDR1 SGHKS and CDR2 YYEKEE come from the germline V gene (reference sequence). The CDR3 DNA is TGTGCCAGCAGATTGGGTCTAGCGGGAGGAGGGTCCTACAATGAGCAGTTCTTC. This sequence encodes CASRLGLAGGGSYNEQFF.

This chain uses TRBV4-1 with TRBJ1-1; D gene unclear. Germline CDR1 MGHRA, CDR2 YSYEKL. Between the trimmed V and J ends, which lost 5 bases and 1 base, there was a span of 11 bases. The CDR3 totals 14 residues. CDR3 residues: CASSSPAGNTEAFF. The CDR3 DNA is TGCGCCAGCAGCTCCCCCGCGGGGAACACTGAAGCTTTCTTT.

The rearrangement links TRBV7-2 to TRBJ1-4; a possible D gene is TRBD1 (5 bases). The V and J ends lost 1 base and 5 bases respectively, with 11 bases between them. Looked up from germline, CDR1 is SGHTA and CDR2 is FQGNSA. CDR3 length: 15 residues. In nucleotides, the CDR3 is TGTGCCAGCAGCTTAGATCGGGGGAAGAATGAAAAACTGTTTTTT. Amino acids: CASSLDRGKNEKLFF. Filled out from reference TRBV7-2 and TRBJ1-4, the complete variable domain reads GAGVSQSPSNKVTEKGKDVELRCDPISGHTALYWYRQSLGQGLEFLIYFQGNSAPDKSGLPSDRFSAERTGGSVSTLTIQRTQQEDSAVYLCASSLDRGKNEKLFFGSGTQLSVL.

The DNA of the CDR3 is TGCGCCAGCAGCCGGGACTACCGGCCCTTTAACGGCTATGGCTACACCTTC. As protein: CASSRDYRPFNGYGYTF. The rearrangement joins TRBV5-1 to TRBJ1-2, with D tentatively TRBD1 (5 bases). This CDR3 region has 17 residues. The germline V gene encodes CDR1 SGHRS and CDR2 YFSETQ. Trimming shortened V by 4 bases and J by 4 bases, and 23 bases separated the two germline ends. Full variable domain (missing parts from reference TRBV5-1 and TRBJ1-2): KAGVTQTPRYLIKTRGQQVTLSCSPISGHRSVSWYQQTPGQGLQFLFEYFSETQRNKGNFPGRFSGRQFSNSRSEMNVSTLELGDSALYLCASSRDYRPFNGYGYTFGSGTRLTVV.

The J gene is TRBJ1-1, the V gene TRBV10-3; D unclear. V was shortened by 7 bases and J by 5 bases, with 23 bases between the two germline ends. The CDR3 covers 16 residues. Per the germline V gene, CDR1 is ENHRY and CDR2 is SYGVKD. The CDR3 sequence: CAINRVPGGVGTEAFF. The CDR3 region has the DNA TGTGCCATCAACCGGGTTCCTGGCGGGGTAGGAACTGAAGCTTTCTTT.

The chain combines TRBV7-9 with TRBJ1-5, with TRBD1 matching 8 bases. V dropped 3 bases and J dropped 1; count of bases not matched to a gene: 14. Germline V gives CDR1 SEHNR, CDR2 FQNEAQ (reference sequence). The length of the CDR3 is 19 residues. The chain's CDR3 is CASSFSFGTGILSNQPQHF. The CDR3 DNA reads as TGTGCCAGCAGCTTTTCGTTCGGGACAGGAATTTTGAGCAATCAGCCCCAGCATTTT.

About this clone: One end of the junction is discordant with germline, which a read error may explain. The V call is TRBV2, the J call TRBJ2-1, with TRBD2 matching over 8 bases. Germline lookup yields CDR1 SNHLY and CDR2 FYNNEI. This CDR3 has 18 amino acids. The CDR3 is CASREGAGLAAAYNEQFF. The DNA of the CDR3 is TGTGCCAGCAGGGAAGGGGCCGGACTAGCAGCTGCCTACAATGAGCAGTTCTTC.

The gene calls are TRBV10-3 and TRBJ2-3, with 15 bases lining up with TRBD2. The CDR3 covers 14 residues. Germline CDR1 is ENHRY and CDR2 is SYGVKD. J lost 6 bases, V lost 6 bases, and 1 base had no gene match. This CDR3 is CAIRGTSGGDTQYF. The CDR3 DNA is TGTGCCATCAGAGGGACTAGCGGGGGGGATACGCAGTATTTT.